These 11 T cell receptor beta chains originate from one sample sequenced in a study of regulatory T cells in long-lasting Graves disease. The TCR beta library used iRepertoire HTBI primers with Arm-PCR amplification of CDR3. TCRdb ran MiXCR on the multiplex PCR reads and lists one entry per CDR3 protein. The data show approximately 460,000 distinct CDR3 sequences, with about 17% seen just once and about 10% held by the top ten. Specified time point: newly diagnosed GD, antithyroid drugs for less than 3 months. The TCR library was made from RNA that had been extracted from PBMCs in TRIzol. These data were likewise used in another study, on T cells in Graves' hyperthyroidism and ophthalmopathy.

The sample consisted of peripheral blood mononuclear cells (PBMCs), taken at new diagnosis, from a patient treated with antithyroid drugs. The receptors derive from a woman aged 25 to 39 with Graves disease.

Ten or more counts support this clonotype. The chain recombines TRBV7-8 with TRBJ2-7, with 8 bases aligning to TRBD1. Trimming cost V 3 bases and J 0 bases; bases outside gene matches: 10. CDR1 is SGHVS and CDR2 is FQNEAQ in the germline V gene. The CDR3 covers 17 residues. Here the CDR3 reads CASSFEPPGQDSYEQYF. The CDR3, as DNA: TGTGCCAGCAGCTTCGAACCCCCGGGACAGGACTCCTACGAGCAGTACTTC.

This clonotype was seen many times. The chain uses TRBV5-1 and TRBJ1-2; D is unclear. Germline V gives CDR1 SGHRS, CDR2 YFSETQ. Between the trimmed V and J ends, which lost 1 base and 4 bases, there was a span of 8 bases. The CDR3 totals 13 residues. The CDR3 loop is CASSLNGAYGYTF. In DNA form, the CDR3 reads TGCGCCAGCAGCTTGAACGGTGCCTATGGCTACACCTTC.

There are many counts of this clonotype. The CDR3 here is CATHRRGSSYEQYF. CDR3 DNA sequence: TGTGCCACCCACAGGAGGGGGAGCTCCTACGAGCAGTACTTC. This rearrangement joins TRBV28 to TRBJ2-7; the D call may be TRBD1 or TRBD2 (6 bases each). The CDR3 extends over 14 amino acids. The ends were cut back, 10 bases at V and 0 bases at J, with 16 bases in the middle. Looked up from germline, CDR1 is MDHEN and CDR2 is SYDVKM.

This clonotype was recorded at least ten times. The gene calls are TRBV27 and TRBJ2-1; TRBD2 agrees at 14 bases. In germline, CDR1 is MNHEY, CDR2 SMNVEV (reference sequence). The J segment lost 8 bases and the V segment lost 5 bases, leaving 5 bases of the junction unmatched. The CDR3 sequence is 15 residues long. Here the CDR3 reads CASSQKTSGRDEQFF. The CDR3 coding sequence is TGTGCCAGCAGTCAAAAGACTAGCGGGAGGGATGAGCAGTTCTTC.

Here the CDR3 reads CAITDGQGGEQYF. The CDR3 bases are TGTGCCATCACCGACGGACAGGGAGGCGAGCAGTACTTC. The V and J genes are TRBV10-3 and TRBJ2-7; 8 bases line up with TRBD1. With V trimmed by 7 bases and J by 6 bases, 8 bases remained unmatched. CDR1 is ENHRY, CDR2 SYGVKD, per germline. This CDR3 region has 13 residues.

This clonotype appeared many times. The rearrangement uses TRBV18 and TRBJ2-7; D possibly corresponds to TRBD2 (6 bases). V lost 0 bases and J 5 bases, leaving 11 bases between the germline ends. Per germline, CDR1 KGHSH and CDR2 LQKENI. The CDR3 totals 14 residues. The CDR3 protein is CASSPPYQRDEQYF. The CDR3 DNA is TGTGCCAGCTCACCACCGTACCAGCGGGACGAGCAGTACTTC. Complete variable domain (other parts from reference TRBV18 and TRBJ2-7): NAGVMQNPRHLVRRRGQEARLRCSPMKGHSHVYWYRQLPEEGLKFMVYLQKENIIDESGMPKERFSAEFPKEGPSILRIQQVVRGDSAAYFCASSPPYQRDEQYFGPGTRLTVT.

In its sample, this clonotype was seen many times. The V gene is TRBV7-3, the J gene TRBJ1-2; unclear D gene. V lost 0 bases and J lost 1, with 6 bases in between. The CDR3 covers 14 residues. CDR1 and CDR2 (germline): SGHTA, FQGTGA. The CDR3 loop reads CASSLTASNYGYTF. CDR3 bases: TGTGCCAGCAGCTTAACGGCCAGTAACTATGGCTACACCTTC.

The table lists this clonotype with many counts. V gene TRBV5-1 combines with J gene TRBJ2-7; possibly TRBD2 for D (6 bases). Trimming removed 1 base from V and 5 bases from J, with 13 bases in between. In germline, CDR1 is SGHRS, CDR2 YFSETQ. This CDR3 has 14 residues. The CDR3: CASSLWRASDEQYF. The CDR3 coding sequence is TGCGCCAGCAGCTTGTGGAGGGCCTCAGACGAGCAGTACTTC.

This clonotype was recorded a few times. The V call is TRBV30, the J call TRBJ2-5, with TRBD2 as a possible D gene (5 bases). Looked up from germline, CDR1 is GTSNPN and CDR2 is SVGIG (reference sequence). The CDR3 consists of 13 residues. Trimming took 0 bases from V and 5 from J, leaving 10 bases between them. The CDR3 is CAWSVRRWETQYF. CDR3 bases: TGTGCCTGGAGTGTACGGAGGTGGGAGACCCAGTACTTC. Supplemented by reference TRBV30 and TRBJ2-5, the full variable domain reads SQTIHQWPATLVQPVGSPLSLECTVEGTSNPNLYWYRQAAGRGLQLLFYSVGIGQISSEVPQNLSASRPQDRQFILSSKKLLLSDSGFYLCAWSVRRWETQYFGPGTRLLVL.

This clonotype appeared many times. V gene TRBV6-2 or TRBV6-3 combines with J gene TRBJ1-1; perhaps TRBD1 as D (5 bases). The V end lost 2 bases, the J end lost 4 bases, and 8 bases lay between the germline ends. The CDR3 runs 13 residues. The germline V gene encodes CDR1 MNHEY and CDR2 SVGEGT. The CDR3 reads CASSYGQTTEAFF. The DNA of the CDR3 is TGTGCCAGCAGTTACGGACAAACCACTGAAGCTTTCTTT.

In regard to this clonotype: A read error may explain this, as a much larger clone is one base away. This rearrangement joins TRBV6-1 to TRBJ2-7; 7 bases map to TRBD1. Unmatched junction bases numbered 7, after V lost 9 bases and J lost 2 bases. The CDR3 is 13 amino acids. Per the germline V gene, CDR1 is MNHNS and CDR2 is SASEGT. The CDR3 loop is CARSWDSTYEQYF. The CDR3, as DNA: TGTGCCAGGAGCTGGGACAGTACCTACGAGCAGTACTTC.